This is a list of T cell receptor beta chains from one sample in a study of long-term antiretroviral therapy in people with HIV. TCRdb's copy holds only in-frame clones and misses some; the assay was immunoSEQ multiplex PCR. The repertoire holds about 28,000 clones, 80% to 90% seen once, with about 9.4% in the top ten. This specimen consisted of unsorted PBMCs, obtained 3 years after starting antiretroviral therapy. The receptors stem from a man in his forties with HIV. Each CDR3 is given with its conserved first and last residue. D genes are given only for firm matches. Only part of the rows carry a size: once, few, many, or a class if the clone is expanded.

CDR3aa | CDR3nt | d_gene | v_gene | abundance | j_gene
CASSISGQSYEQYF | TGTGCCAGTAGTATCTCGGGACAGTCCTACGAGCAGTACTTC | TRBD1 | TRBV19 | - | TRBJ2-7
CASREGQGAPRAFF | TGTGCCAGCAGGGAGGGACAGGGGGCGCCTCGAGCTTTCTTT | TRBD1 | TRBV6-5 | - | TRBJ1-1
CSVASGIGYTF | TGCAGCGTTGCCTCGGGGATCGGCTACACCTTC | - | TRBV29-1 | - | TRBJ1-2
CASSLDQGALEKLFF | TGTGCCAGCAGTTTGGATCAGGGGGCGCTTGAAAAACTGTTTTTT | TRBD1 | TRBV28 | - | TRBJ1-4
CASSLPGQSTDTQYF | TGTGCCAGCAGCCTACCGGGACAGAGCACAGATACGCAGTATTTT | TRBD1 | TRBV4-2 | - | TRBJ2-3
CASSTRTQRDTEAFF | TGTGCCAGCAGTACGCGGACGCAAAGGGACACTGAAGCTTTCTTT | - | TRBV6-6 | - | TRBJ1-1
CASMGIGDGNQPQHF | TGTGCCAGTATGGGCATCGGGGACGGCAATCAGCCCCAGCATTTT | - | TRBV19 | few | TRBJ1-5
CASRNRDPNYGYTF | TGTGCCAGCAGAAACAGGGATCCGAACTATGGCTACACCTTC | - | TRBV6-6 | - | TRBJ1-2
CASSVLNRIDF | TGTGCCAGCAGTGTTCTGAACAGGATCGACTTC | - | TRBV2 | - | TRBJ1-2
CAWTPDNAQPQHF | TGTGCCTGGACCCCCGATAATGCCCAGCCCCAGCATTTT | - | TRBV30 | - | TRBJ1-5
CASSLHNAGYEQYF | TGTGCCAGCAGCTTACATAATGCGGGATACGAGCAGTACTTC | - | TRBV7-8 | once | TRBJ2-7
CASSSGAWEQFF | TGTGCCAGCAGCTCCGGGGCGTGGGAGCAGTTCTTC | - | TRBV5-5 | once | TRBJ2-1
CASSSPETSEQYF | TGTGCCAGCAGCTCACCAGAGACCAGTGAGCAGTACTTC | - | TRBV7-2 | - | TRBJ2-7
CAISNWTGELFF | TGTGCCATCTCCAATTGGACCGGGGAGCTGTTTTTT | - | TRBV10-3 | - | TRBJ2-2
CAIPGGAYTGELFF | TGTGCCATTCCCGGGGGGGCCTACACCGGGGAGCTGTTTTTT | TRBD2 | TRBV28 | - | TRBJ2-2